These T cell receptor beta chains were read from a single sample in a study of cytomegalovirus exposure and HLA in healthy donors. The protocol was immunoSEQ multiplex PCR, while the TCRdb copy is restricted to in-frame clones and leaves out a portion. In the table there are about 120,000 clones, 50% to 65% of which are singletons. Sequencing was performed on PBMCs. The receptors stem from a woman in her thirties or forties in good health and CMV-seropositive. CDR3s leave out the opening cysteine and the closing phenylalanine or tryptophan. D genes are given only for firm matches.

CDR3: SALSNQPQH; D: -; J: TRBJ1-5; V: TRBV20-1
CDR3: SVYSDRAVNEQF; D: TRBD1; J: TRBJ2-1; V: TRBV29-1
CDR3: ASSFREDAVEQF; D: TRBD2; J: TRBJ2-1; V: TRBV5-4
CDR3: ASSLGLVNYEQY; D: TRBD2; J: TRBJ2-7; V: TRBV6-6
CDR3: ATSRDRTGYGYT; D: TRBD1; J: TRBJ1-2; V: TRBV15
CDR3: ASSLLAGTSADNEQF; D: TRBD2; J: TRBJ2-1; V: TRBV27
CDR3: ASSQVGRTSYNEQF; D: TRBD2; J: TRBJ2-1; V: TRBV4-1
CDR3: ASSHSSGRGYEQY; D: TRBD2; J: TRBJ2-7; V: TRBV4-2
CDR3: ASSHLTDRAAYGYT; D: TRBD1; J: TRBJ1-2; V: TRBV4-2
CDR3: ASSQVSINLATEAF; D: -; J: TRBJ1-1; V: TRBV4-1
CDR3: ASSLNRDKGYT; D: -; J: TRBJ1-2; V: TRBV5-4
CDR3: ASSVSRGLGETQY; D: TRBD1; J: TRBJ2-5; V: TRBV6-1
CDR3: ANGGQGDQPQH; D: TRBD1; J: TRBJ1-5; V: TRBV10-3
CDR3: ASSTKGGTADTQY; D: -; J: TRBJ2-3; V: TRBV7-9
CDR3: ASSLLAVSGANVLT; D: -; J: TRBJ2-6; V: TRBV27
CDR3: ASAVGQENEKLF; D: TRBD1; J: TRBJ1-4; V: TRBV27
CDR3: ASQGAPGNTIY; D: TRBD1; J: TRBJ1-3; V: TRBV7-6
CDR3: ASRPGGRGDYNEQF; D: TRBD2; J: TRBJ2-1; V: TRBV2
CDR3: ASSRASGGSSYEQY; D: -; J: TRBJ2-7; V: TRBV2
CDR3: ASGPRGYNEQF; D: TRBD1; J: TRBJ2-1; V: TRBV7-2
CDR3: ASSLGVGGTYEQY; D: TRBD2; J: TRBJ2-7; V: TRBV5-4
CDR3: ASSLSGTSVADTQY; D: -; J: TRBJ2-3; V: TRBV11-1
CDR3: ASSLVYEQY; D: -; J: TRBJ2-7; V: TRBV2
CDR3: ASSPPPGYEQY; D: -; J: TRBJ2-7; V: TRBV18
CDR3: ASSPGQNYQPQH; D: TRBD1; J: TRBJ1-5; V: TRBV19
CDR3: ASTLGQGFYEQY; D: TRBD1; J: TRBJ2-7; V: TRBV6-5
CDR3: ASSFSGLWNQPQH; D: -; J: TRBJ1-5; V: TRBV28
CDR3: SVGWKGANEQF; D: TRBD1; J: TRBJ2-1; V: TRBV29-1
CDR3: ASSLGTGGGNQPQH; D: TRBD1; J: TRBJ1-5; V: TRBV7-2
CDR3: ASSLFVTKQF; D: -; J: TRBJ2-1; V: TRBV28
CDR3: ASSVSSYYGYT; D: -; J: TRBJ1-2; V: TRBV2
CDR3: ASSINYNDYEQY; D: -; J: TRBJ2-7; V: TRBV19
CDR3: ASRGPGLNYGYT; D: -; J: TRBJ1-2; V: TRBV19
CDR3: ASSYSTGNYGYT; D: TRBD1; J: TRBJ1-2; V: TRBV6-5
CDR3: ASRTPRQGEAQPQH; D: TRBD1; J: TRBJ1-5; V: TRBV19
CDR3: ASSEFDFMQQY; D: -; J: TRBJ2-5; V: TRBV25-1
CDR3: ASSLGGNTGELF; D: -; J: TRBJ2-2; V: TRBV5-1
CDR3: ASGDRLQDTQY; D: TRBD1; J: TRBJ2-3; V: TRBV19
CDR3: ASSKTPISEQY; D: -; J: TRBJ2-7; V: TRBV19
CDR3: ASSLPRAGVTDTQY; D: -; J: TRBJ2-3; V: TRBV5-6
CDR3: ASSPGLDPDTQY; D: TRBD2; J: TRBJ2-3; V: TRBV7-3
CDR3: ASSHQLAGVQETQY; D: TRBD2; J: TRBJ2-5; V: TRBV4-1
CDR3: ASSGDTVYEQY; D: -; J: TRBJ2-7; V: TRBV19
CDR3: ASSLNEQF; D: -; J: TRBJ2-1; V: TRBV28
CDR3: ASSFAGLHSEQY; D: -; J: TRBJ2-7; V: TRBV27
CDR3: ASSSGGDLD; D: -; J: TRBJ1-3; V: TRBV6-5
CDR3: ASSFNRVGTGELF; D: -; J: TRBJ2-2; V: TRBV7-2
CDR3: ASTSGYMNTEAF; D: -; J: TRBJ1-1; V: TRBV5-6
CDR3: ASSLGWGQGLDYGYT; D: -; J: TRBJ1-2; V: TRBV21-1
CDR3: AISETTLTSGRYEQY; D: TRBD2; J: TRBJ2-7; V: TRBV10-3
CDR3: ATSQYGTGLEATEAF; D: TRBD1; J: TRBJ1-1; V: TRBV10-3
CDR3: ASSEATTYEQY; D: -; J: TRBJ2-7; V: TRBV6-1
CDR3: ASSSGGAAQETQY; D: TRBD2; J: TRBJ2-5; V: TRBV28
CDR3: ASSADGQIGQETQY; D: -; J: TRBJ2-5; V: TRBV28
CDR3: ASSYQGEQY; D: -; J: TRBJ2-7; V: TRBV2
CDR3: ATSKEGLTELLSSYEQY; D: -; J: TRBJ2-7; V: TRBV10-3
CDR3: ASSLGDTAFYEQY; D: -; J: TRBJ2-7; V: TRBV5-6
CDR3: ASSCGREGLGCSYNEQF; D: TRBD2; J: TRBJ2-1; V: TRBV28
CDR3: ASSQLQWPRGTPEAF; D: -; J: TRBJ1-1; V: TRBV4-1